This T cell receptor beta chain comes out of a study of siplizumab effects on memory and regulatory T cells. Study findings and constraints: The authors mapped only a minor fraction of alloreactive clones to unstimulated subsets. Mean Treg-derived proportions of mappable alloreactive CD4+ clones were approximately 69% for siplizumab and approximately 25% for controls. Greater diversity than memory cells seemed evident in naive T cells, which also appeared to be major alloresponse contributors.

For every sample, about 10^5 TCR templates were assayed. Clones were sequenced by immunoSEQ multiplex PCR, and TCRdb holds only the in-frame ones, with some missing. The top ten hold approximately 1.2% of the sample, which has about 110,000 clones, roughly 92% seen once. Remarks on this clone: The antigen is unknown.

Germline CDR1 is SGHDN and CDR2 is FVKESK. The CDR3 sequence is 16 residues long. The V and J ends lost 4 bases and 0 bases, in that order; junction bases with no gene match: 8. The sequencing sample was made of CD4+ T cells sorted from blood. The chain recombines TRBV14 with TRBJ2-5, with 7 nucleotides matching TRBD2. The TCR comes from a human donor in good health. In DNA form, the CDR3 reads TGTGCCAGCAGCCTACTAAGCGGGGCGAACCAAGAGACCCAGTACTTC. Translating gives CASSLLSGANQETQYF.